These 5 T cell receptor beta chains share one sample of origin, sequenced in a study of shared T cell receptors in the human thymus. TCRdb's table, derived via immunoSEQ multiplex PCR, lists solely in-frame clones and lacks some. The sample comprises some 700,000 clones, approximately 83% of which are singletons, and over 0.008% rests with the top ten. These data were also reused for a study on human thymus T cells.

The sequenced material came from thymocytes. These receptors all come from a girl younger than two with a congenital heart defect.

CDR3 nucleotide sequence: TGTGCCAGCAGCTTAGCTGGGAGGGGACCTGAAGCTTTCTTT. Its protein product is CASSLAGRGPEAFF. This chain links TRBV13 with TRBJ1-1, with a weak D call TRBD1 (5 bases). There are 14 residues in the CDR3. Per the germline V gene, CDR1 is PRHDT and CDR2 is FYEKMQ (reference sequence). The germline V and J ends were trimmed by 1 base and 6 bases, with 12 bases remaining between them. The whole variable domain, filled in from reference TRBV13 and TRBJ1-1, reads AAGVIQSPRHLIKEKRETATLKCYPIPRHDTVYWYQQGPGQDPQFLISFYEKMQSDKGSIPDRFSAQQFSDYHSELNMSSLELGDSALYFCASSLAGRGPEAFFGQGTRLTVV.

The rearrangement links TRBV9 to TRBJ1-1, with 7 bases lining up with TRBD1. Germline-derived CDR1 and CDR2 are SGDLS and YYNGEE. Trimming removed 4 bases from V and 1 base from J; junction bases left unmatched: 13. The CDR3 extends over 17 amino acids. The DNA for the CDR3 is TGTGCCAGCAGCCGAATACTTACAGGGGTCGGGAACACTGAAGCTTTCTTT. Protein: CASSRILTGVGNTEAFF.

The V and J genes are TRBV4-1 and TRBJ1-2; weak D call: TRBD1 (6 bases). This CDR3 is built from 15 residues. V dropped 0 bases and J dropped 4 bases, with 12 bases sitting between them. CDR1 is MGHRA and CDR2 is YSYEKL in the germline V gene. In nucleotides, the CDR3 is TGCGCCAGCAGCCAAGATACAGGACAGTTCTATGGCTACACCTTC. Translating gives CASSQDTGQFYGYTF.

The table lists this clone with a count of one. This chain joins TRBV6-5 and TRBJ2-7; D remains ambiguous. Trimming took 5 bases from V and 4 from J, leaving 9 bases between them. In germline, CDR1 is MNHEY, CDR2 SVGAGI. This CDR3 has 12 residues. The CDR3 coding sequence is TGTGCCAGCAGTGAGATCTTTTACGAGCAGTACTTC. Amino acids: CASSEIFYEQYF.

V is TRBV27 and J is TRBJ2-5, with 9 bases fitting TRBD1. CDR1 is MNHEY, CDR2 SMNVEV, per germline (reference sequence). The CDR3 covers 14 residues. V shed 6 bases, J shed 2 bases, and the junction held 4 bases outside the gene matches. Here the CDR3 DNA reads TGTGCCAGCAGAGGACAGGGGCCACAAGAGACCCAGTACTTC. This codes for CASRGQGPQETQYF.